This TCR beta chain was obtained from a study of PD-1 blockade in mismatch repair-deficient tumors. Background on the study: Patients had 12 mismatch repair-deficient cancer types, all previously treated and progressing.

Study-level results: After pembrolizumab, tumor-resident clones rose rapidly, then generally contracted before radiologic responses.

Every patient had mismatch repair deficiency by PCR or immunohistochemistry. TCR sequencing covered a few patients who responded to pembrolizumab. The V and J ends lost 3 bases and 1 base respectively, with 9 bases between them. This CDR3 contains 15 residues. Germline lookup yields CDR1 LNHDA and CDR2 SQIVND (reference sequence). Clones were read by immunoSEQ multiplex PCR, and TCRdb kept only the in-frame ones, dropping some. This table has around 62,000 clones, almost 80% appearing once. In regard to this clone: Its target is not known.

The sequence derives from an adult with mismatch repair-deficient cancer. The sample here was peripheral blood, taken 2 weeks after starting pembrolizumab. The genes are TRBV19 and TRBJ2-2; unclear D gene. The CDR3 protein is CASSIQEWNTGELFF. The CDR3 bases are TGTGCCAGTAGTATCCAGGAATGGAACACCGGGGAGCTGTTTTTT.